This record concerns one T cell receptor (beta chain) sequence. The sample belongs to a study of healthy donors' naive CD4 and CD8 T cells. Starting from roughly 0.55 ug of total RNA, TCR libraries were made with linear amplification. TCRdb called the reads again in MiXCR, with one record for every CDR3 protein. The repertoire has about 180,000 distinct CDR3 sequences, over 60% of them found once; the top ten carry 2.3%. Losses at the gene ends were 6 bases for V and 6 bases for J; bases not matched to a gene: 8. The CDR3 is made up of 13 amino acids. Germline CDR1 MNHEY, CDR2 SVGAGI. The specimen was naive CD4+ and CD8+ T cells sorted from blood, pooled from several donors. The chain joins TRBV6-5 to TRBJ2-7; 7 positions agree with TRBD1. This receptor was taken from a pool of human donors in good health; the sample pools cells from several healthy donors. The CDR3 spells CASRRDSFSEQYF. DNA for the CDR3: TGTGCCAGCAGAAGGGACAGTTTCTCCGAGCAGTACTTC.